These 10 T cell receptor beta chains came from one sample sequenced in a study of blood T cell repertoires in COVID-19. Profiling relied on immunoSEQ multiplex PCR, and the TCRdb table lists in-frame clones only, not all of them. The sample includes under 80,000 clones, 76% of them seen just once. Sequencing input: peripheral blood. The receptors derive from a man between 60 and 70 years old with COVID-19, enrolled during active disease.

The genes are TRBV27 and TRBJ2-7, with 9 bases identical to TRBD2. V shed 5 bases, J shed 7 bases, and the junction held 15 bases outside the gene matches. Germline assignment: CDR1 MNHEY and CDR2 SMNVEV (reference sequence). This CDR3 has 16 amino acids. The DNA of the CDR3 is TGTGCCAGCAGTCCCCCGCTGCGGGAGGGCCGCTGGGAGCAGTACTTC. This sequence encodes CASSPPLREGRWEQYF.

The chain recombines TRBV10-3 with TRBJ2-1, with a weak D call TRBD2 (6 bases). Germline V lookup: CDR1 ENHRY, CDR2 SYGVKD. The CDR3 is made up of 14 amino acids. The V and J ends lost 4 bases and 4 bases respectively, with 11 bases between them. The CDR3, as DNA: TGTGCCATCAGTGGGGACTCGGGGTACAATGAGCAGTTCTTC. Protein: CAISGDSGYNEQFF.

Note on this clone: In the same sample, other DNA sequences code for this CDR3. CDR3 sequence: CASSLTAADTQYF. In DNA, the CDR3 is TGTGCCAGCAGCTTAACAGCTGCAGATACGCAGTATTTT. The chain carries TRBV5-6 and TRBJ2-3; the D is unclear. The germline gives CDR1 SGHDT, CDR2 YYEEEE. The V end was cut by 2 bases, the J end by 4 bases, with 8 bases between. CDR3 size: 13 residues.

In this sample, this clone turned up once. J is TRBJ2-7 and V is TRBV6-2 or TRBV6-3, with D perhaps matching TRBD2 (6 bases). The CDR3 has 14 amino acids. Per germline, CDR1 MNHEY and CDR2 SVGEGT. Trimming took off 2 bases at V and 7 bases at J, with 15 bases between the two ends. CDR3 nucleotide sequence: TGTGCCAGCAGTTACCGGGACTCCCTTGGGGAGCAGTACTTC. Amino acid sequence: CASSYRDSLGEQYF.

This clone was seen a few times. The chain uses TRBV5-6 and TRBJ2-5; TRBD1 might be the D (6 bases). This CDR3 spans 15 amino acids. Germline CDR1 is SGHDT and CDR2 is YYEEEE. V was cut by 4 bases and J by 5 bases, with 18 bases left in between. This CDR3 reads CASSPGVGAGETQYF. The CDR3 coding sequence is TGTGCCAGCAGCCCAGGGGTGGGGGCAGGGGAGACCCAGTACTTC. The entire variable domain, with the rest obtained from reference TRBV5-6 and TRBJ2-5, is as follows: DAGVTQSPTHLIKTRGQQVTLRCSPKSGHDTVSWYQQALGQGPQFIFQYYEEEERQRGNFPDRFSGHQFPNYSSELNVNALLLGDSALYLCASSPGVGAGETQYFGPGTRLLVL.

The V call is TRBV27, the J call TRBJ2-7; D perhaps matches TRBD2 (6 bases). Trimming took 0 bases from V and 2 from J, leaving 11 bases between them. Germline CDR1 MNHEY, CDR2 SMNVEV (reference sequence). CDR3 length: 15 residues. CDR3 coding DNA: TGTGCCAGCAGTTTATCGCTTAGCGGAACCTACGAGCAGTACTTC. Translated, it gives CASSLSLSGTYEQYF.

To note about this clone: Other DNA sequences in this specimen translate into the identical CDR3. The chain uses TRBV6-6 and TRBJ1-2; 8 nucleotides match TRBD1. V shed 3 bases, J shed 6 bases, and the junction held 6 bases outside the gene matches. Germline assignment: CDR1 MNHNY and CDR2 SVGAGI (reference sequence). This CDR3 has 14 amino acids. CDR3 nucleotides: TGTGCCAGCAGTTATCCGACAGGGGCGAATGGCTACACCTTC. It codes for CASSYPTGANGYTF.

This clone was counted ten times or more. The chain is built from TRBV19 and TRBJ2-7, with 11 bases aligning to TRBD2. The CDR3 has 14 residues. The V gene's germline CDR1 is LNHDA and CDR2 SQIVND (reference sequence). The ends lost 5 bases at V and 6 bases at J; junction bases unmatched: 6. CDR3 DNA: TGTGCCAGTAGTGCCCTAGCGGGAGGAGGCGAGCAGTACTTC. Its protein is CASSALAGGGEQYF.

The chain carries TRBV7-9 and TRBJ1-4, with 7 bases fitting TRBD1. The junction had 13 bases not matched to a gene; V was cut back by 7 bases and J by 5 bases. Germline loops: CDR1 SEHNR, CDR2 FQNEAQ (reference sequence). There are 16 residues in the CDR3. The CDR3 DNA reads TGTGCCAGCATTTCGTTTTCCGGGACAGACAATGAAAAACTGTTTTTT. This translates into CASISFSGTDNEKLFF.

V is TRBV15 and J is TRBJ1-4, with 7 bases aligning to TRBD1. Germline CDR1 reads LNHNV; CDR2 reads YYDKDF (reference sequence). V was clipped by 1 base and J by 7 bases; unmatched bases: 9. The CDR3 is 16 residues long. The CDR3: CATSRAWDSTGEKLFF. DNA of the CDR3: TGTGCCACCAGCAGAGCCTGGGACAGCACGGGTGAAAAACTGTTTTTT.